One sample yielded the 7 T cell receptor beta chains listed below, sequenced in a study of response to subunit inactivated influenza vaccine. TCRdb recomputed calls from the RT-PCR reads with MiXCR, one row per CDR3 protein. Of hundreds of thousands of distinct CDR3 sequences listed, around 11% were seen once; the top ten hold more than 9.5%. These records were also assigned to another study, of T cells expressing NK-cell markers. From that second work: The authors generated TCR beta cDNA through 5'RACE template switching with UMIs.

Sequenced here: PBMCs from blood, sampled on the day of vaccination. All receptors come from a man aged 50-60 years who received an inactivated influenza vaccine.

V gene TRBV5-6 combines with J gene TRBJ2-1; D remains unclear. Trimming removed 4 bases at V and 7 bases at J, with 21 bases between. Germline CDR1 SGHDT, CDR2 YYEEEE. This CDR3 has 16 residues. CDR3 nucleotides: TGTGCCAGCAGCCCCCGCTTGTCCCCGAATCAAAATGAGCAGTTCTTC. Translated: CASSPRLSPNQNEQFF.

This chain joins TRBV20-1 and TRBJ2-5; 11 nucleotides line up with TRBD1. Germline trimming cut 3 bases from V and 9 bases from J; bases unmatched to any gene: 18. The CDR3 runs to 17 residues. Per germline, CDR1 DFQATT and CDR2 SNEGSKA (reference sequence). CDR3 region: CSASGLVRTGGGTAQYF. For the CDR3, the DNA is TGCAGTGCTAGCGGGCTCGTTAGGACAGGGGGCGGCACGGCCCAGTACTTC.

This clonotype was detected many times. The chain joins TRBV5-1 to TRBJ2-7; weak D call: TRBD2 (5 bases). Germline CDR1 is SGHRS and CDR2 is YFSETQ. Deletions cut 5 bases from V and 6 bases from J, with 18 bases between. The CDR3 runs 14 residues. The DNA for the CDR3 is TGCGCCAGCAGTCTCAATGACATCCGGGGCGAGCAGTACTTC. It translates to CASSLNDIRGEQYF.

For this clonotype: A much larger clonotype is one base distant, so this may be a read error. V usage is TRBV6-2 or TRBV6-3 and J usage is TRBJ2-1; D gene ambiguous. The V gene lost 0 bases and the J gene lost 9 bases, with 3 bases spanning the gap. Germline CDR1 reads MNHEY; CDR2 reads SVGEGT. The CDR3 loop spans 11 amino acids. CDR3 amino acids: CASSYSSEQFF. CDR3 DNA: TGTGCCAGCAGTTACTCAAGTGAGCAGTTCTTC.

The chain recombines TRBV28 with TRBJ1-6; D might be TRBD1 (5 bases). V gave up 5 bases and J gave up 8 bases, with 16 bases separating them. CDR1 and CDR2 from the germline V gene are MDHEN and SYDVKM. CDR3 length: 15 amino acids. CDR3 coding DNA: TGTGCCAGCAGTACCCCCGCAGGGTGGGATTCACCCCTCCACTTT. Translating gives CASSTPAGWDSPLHF. The variable domain in full, completed from reference TRBV28 and TRBJ1-6, reads DVKVTQSSRYLVKRTGEKVFLECVQDMDHENMFWYRQDPGLGLRLIYFSYDVKMKEKGDIPEGYSVSREKKERFSLILESASTNQTSMYLCASSTPAGWDSPLHFGNGTRLTVT.

This clonotype was detected only a few times. The CDR3: CASSLKPGGIEQFF. DNA for the CDR3: TGTGCCAGCAGCTTAAAGCCTGGGGGCATTGAGCAGTTCTTC. The J gene is TRBJ2-1, the V gene TRBV7-2; weak D call: TRBD1 (6 bases). The length of the CDR3 is 14 residues. V was shortened by 2 bases and J by 9 bases, with 14 bases between the two germline ends. Germline values: CDR1 SGHTA, CDR2 FQGNSA.

This clonotype came up a few times. This chain connects TRBV10-3 to TRBJ1-1; a possible D gene is TRBD1 (5 bases). With 7 bases removed from V and 0 bases from J, the gap between germline ends came to 9 bases. Germline CDR1 is ENHRY and CDR2 is SYGVKD. The length of the CDR3 is 13 residues. This chain's CDR3 is CAINRRVNTEAFF. The CDR3 DNA reads as TGTGCCATCAACAGGAGGGTGAACACTGAAGCTTTCTTT.